This paragraph reports one TCR beta chain. Germline CDR1 and CDR2: SGHVS and FNYEAQ. The CDR3 loop spans 16 amino acids. The V segment lost 0 bases and the J segment 2 bases; nucleotides outside the gene matches: 4. The data are from a study of resident and recirculating memory T cells in vitiligo. Some clones are missing from TCRdb's copy, which holds only in-frame ones; the method was immunoSEQ multiplex PCR. This table has 70,000 to 75,000 clones, about nine tenths appearing once. The TCR comes from a male donor with vitiligo. Input material: blood. The rearrangement joins TRBV7-6 to TRBJ1-2; 9 positions match TRBD1. The CDR3 region has the DNA TGTGCCAGCAGCTTAGCGGGGACAGGGAGGAACTATGGCTACACCTTC. Protein sequence: CASSLAGTGRNYGYTF.